The rows below give T cell receptor beta chains drawn from one sample of a study of blood T cell repertoires in COVID-19. Repertoires were generated with immunoSEQ multiplex PCR, while TCRdb's copy carries only in-frame clones and drops some. This table has approximately 100,000 clones, 87% appearing once. The sequenced sample was peripheral blood. These receptors all come from a man in his 70s with acute or convalescent COVID-19. CDR3s leave out the opening cysteine and the closing phenylalanine or tryptophan. The order of the fields is J gene, V gene, CDR3 protein.

J gene: TRBJ1-5
V gene: TRBV20-1
CDR3 protein: SASPGQGPQPQH

J gene: TRBJ1-1
V gene: TRBV5-4
CDR3 protein: ASSSGQGRTEAF

J gene: TRBJ1-2
V gene: TRBV3-1/TRBV3-2
CDR3 protein: ASSQEGQGAGYT

J gene: TRBJ1-5
V gene: TRBV6-1
CDR3 protein: ASSDAGGQPQH

J gene: TRBJ1-2
V gene: TRBV6-1
CDR3 protein: ASSEDRELRGYT

J gene: TRBJ2-1
V gene: TRBV28
CDR3 protein: ASSATRASYNEQF

J gene: TRBJ1-4
V gene: TRBV19
CDR3 protein: ASSPGQGNEKLF

J gene: TRBJ1-2
V gene: TRBV19
CDR3 protein: ASSPQGGSGIYGYT

J gene: TRBJ2-3
V gene: TRBV5-4
CDR3 protein: ASSLELRRVDTDTQY

J gene: TRBJ1-2
V gene: TRBV5-1
CDR3 protein: ASSMNRDLGGYT

J gene: TRBJ2-2
V gene: TRBV19
CDR3 protein: ASSIFSGGRPTGELF

J gene: TRBJ1-6
V gene: TRBV27
CDR3 protein: ASRIRGTGDNSPLH

J gene: TRBJ1-6
V gene: TRBV3-1/TRBV3-2
CDR3 protein: ASSLGQGASPLH

J gene: TRBJ2-1
V gene: TRBV9
CDR3 protein: ASSVALAGGPNEQF

J gene: TRBJ1-1
V gene: TRBV10-3
CDR3 protein: AISLTRDTNTEAF

J gene: TRBJ1-6
V gene: TRBV6-4
CDR3 protein: ASSDGQYDNSPLH

J gene: TRBJ1-6
V gene: TRBV28
CDR3 protein: ASIQSSYNSPLH

J gene: TRBJ2-3
V gene: TRBV7-6
CDR3 protein: ASSLGGSSPTDTQY

J gene: TRBJ1-2
V gene: TRBV28
CDR3 protein: ASSFPTPGQGASYT